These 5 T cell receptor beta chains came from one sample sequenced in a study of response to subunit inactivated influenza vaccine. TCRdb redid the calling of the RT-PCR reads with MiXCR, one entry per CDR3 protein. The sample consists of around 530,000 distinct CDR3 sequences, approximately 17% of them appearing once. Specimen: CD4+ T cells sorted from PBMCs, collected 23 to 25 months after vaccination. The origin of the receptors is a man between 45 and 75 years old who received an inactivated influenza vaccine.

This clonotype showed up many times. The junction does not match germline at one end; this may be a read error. The CDR3 nucleotides read TGCGCCAGCAGCTTTGGCAGGGCGAACAGCGGGGAGCTGTTTTTT. Its protein product is CASSFGRANSGELFF. V usage is TRBV5-1 and J usage is TRBJ2-2, with TRBD1 as a possible D gene (5 bases). This CDR3 has 15 residues. Germline V lookup: CDR1 SGHRS, CDR2 YFSETQ.

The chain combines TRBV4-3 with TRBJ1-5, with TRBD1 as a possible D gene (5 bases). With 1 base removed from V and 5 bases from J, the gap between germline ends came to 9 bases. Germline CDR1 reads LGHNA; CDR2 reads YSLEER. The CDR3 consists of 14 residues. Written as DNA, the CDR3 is TGCGCCAGCAGCCAAGGGAGAGGGGATCAGCCCCAGCATTTT. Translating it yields CASSQGRGDQPQHF.

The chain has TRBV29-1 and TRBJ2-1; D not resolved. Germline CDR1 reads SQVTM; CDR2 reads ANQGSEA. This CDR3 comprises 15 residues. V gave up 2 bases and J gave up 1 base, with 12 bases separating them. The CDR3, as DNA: TGCAGCGTTGAAACGAAAGAATCTTCCTACAATGAGCAGTTCTTC. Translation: CSVETKESSYNEQFF.

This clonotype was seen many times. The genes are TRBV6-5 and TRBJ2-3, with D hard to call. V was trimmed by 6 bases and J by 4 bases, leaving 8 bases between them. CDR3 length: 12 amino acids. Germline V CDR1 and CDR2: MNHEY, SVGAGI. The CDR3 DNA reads TGTGCCAGCAGCCCACAGCCAGATACGCAGTATTTT. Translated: CASSPQPDTQYF.

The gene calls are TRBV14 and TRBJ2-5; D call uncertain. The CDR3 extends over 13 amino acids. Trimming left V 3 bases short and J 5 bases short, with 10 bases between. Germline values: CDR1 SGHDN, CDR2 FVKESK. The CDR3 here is CASSQPRLETQYF. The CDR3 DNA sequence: TGTGCCAGCAGCCAGCCCCGGCTTGAGACCCAGTACTTC.